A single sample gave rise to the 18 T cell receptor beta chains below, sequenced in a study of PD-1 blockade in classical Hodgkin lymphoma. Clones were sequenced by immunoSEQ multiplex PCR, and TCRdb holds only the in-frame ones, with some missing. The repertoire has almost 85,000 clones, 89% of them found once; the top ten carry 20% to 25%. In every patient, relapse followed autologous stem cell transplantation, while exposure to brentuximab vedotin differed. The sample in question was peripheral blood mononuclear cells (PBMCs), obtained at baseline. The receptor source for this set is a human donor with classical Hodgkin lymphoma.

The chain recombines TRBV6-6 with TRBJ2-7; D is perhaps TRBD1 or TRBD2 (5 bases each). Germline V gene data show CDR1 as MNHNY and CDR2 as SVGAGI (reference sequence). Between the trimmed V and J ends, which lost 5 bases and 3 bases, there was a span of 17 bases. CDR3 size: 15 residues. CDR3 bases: TGTGCCAGCAGTCATGGGACCATGCCTGGCTACGAGCAGTACTTC. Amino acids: CASSHGTMPGYEQYF.

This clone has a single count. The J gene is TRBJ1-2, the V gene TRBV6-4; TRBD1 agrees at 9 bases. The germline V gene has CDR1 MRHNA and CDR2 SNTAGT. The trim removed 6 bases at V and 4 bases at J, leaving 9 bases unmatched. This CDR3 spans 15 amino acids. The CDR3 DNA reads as TGTGCCAGCAGGCCTTCAGACAGGGGGGGCTATGGCTACACCTTC. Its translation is CASRPSDRGGYGYTF.

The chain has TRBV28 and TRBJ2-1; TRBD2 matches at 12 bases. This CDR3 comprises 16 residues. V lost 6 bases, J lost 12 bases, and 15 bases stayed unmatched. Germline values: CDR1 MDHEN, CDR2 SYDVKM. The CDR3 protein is CASRSRSTSGRTRQFF. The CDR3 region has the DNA TGTGCCAGCAGATCACGTTCCACTAGCGGGAGGACAAGGCAGTTCTTC.

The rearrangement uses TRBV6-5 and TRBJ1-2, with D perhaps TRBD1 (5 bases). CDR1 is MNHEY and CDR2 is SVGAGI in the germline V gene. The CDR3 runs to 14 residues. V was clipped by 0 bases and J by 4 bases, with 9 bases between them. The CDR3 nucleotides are TGTGCCAGCAGTTACTCCCGACAGAGCTATGGCTACACCTTC. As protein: CASSYSRQSYGYTF.

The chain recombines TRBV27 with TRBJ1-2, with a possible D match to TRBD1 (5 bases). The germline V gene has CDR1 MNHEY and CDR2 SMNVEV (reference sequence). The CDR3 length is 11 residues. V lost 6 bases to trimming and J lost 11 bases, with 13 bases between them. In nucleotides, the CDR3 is TGTGCCAGCAGCCAAGGGGAGGGGTACACCTTC. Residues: CASSQGEGYTF.

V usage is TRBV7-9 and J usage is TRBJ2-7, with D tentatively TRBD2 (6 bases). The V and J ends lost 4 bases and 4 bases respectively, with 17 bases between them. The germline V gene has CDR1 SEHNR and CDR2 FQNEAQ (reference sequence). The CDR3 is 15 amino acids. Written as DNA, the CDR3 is TGTGCCAGCAGCTCCAAATATCCAGGAGGGTACGAGCAGTACTTC. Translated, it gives CASSSKYPGGYEQYF.

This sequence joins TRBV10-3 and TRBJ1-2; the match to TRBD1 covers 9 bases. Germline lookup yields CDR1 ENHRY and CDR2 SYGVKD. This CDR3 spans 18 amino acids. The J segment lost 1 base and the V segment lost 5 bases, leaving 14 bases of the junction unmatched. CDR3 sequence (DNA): TGTGCCATCAGTTACACCCGGCACAGGGGGCGCATTAACTATGGCTACACCTTC. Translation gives CAISYTRHRGRINYGYTF.

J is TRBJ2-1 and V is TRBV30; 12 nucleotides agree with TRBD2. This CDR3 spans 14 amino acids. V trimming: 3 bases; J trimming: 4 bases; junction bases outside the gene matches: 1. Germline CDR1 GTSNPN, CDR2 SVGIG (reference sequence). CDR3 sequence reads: CAWRGLAGYNEQFF. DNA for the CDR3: TGTGCCTGGAGGGGACTAGCGGGTTACAATGAGCAGTTCTTC.

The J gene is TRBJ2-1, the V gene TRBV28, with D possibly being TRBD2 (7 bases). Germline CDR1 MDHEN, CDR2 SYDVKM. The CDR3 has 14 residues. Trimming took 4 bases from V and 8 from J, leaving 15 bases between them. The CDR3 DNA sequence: TGTGCCAGCAGTTCGGGGGGCAGGAGGTATGAGCAGTTCTTC. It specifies CASSSGGRRYEQFF. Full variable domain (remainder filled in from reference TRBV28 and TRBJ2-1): DVKVTQSSRYLVKRTGEKVFLECVQDMDHENMFWYRQDPGLGLRLIYFSYDVKMKEKGDIPEGYSVSREKKERFSLILESASTNQTSMYLCASSSGGRRYEQFFGPGTRLTVL.

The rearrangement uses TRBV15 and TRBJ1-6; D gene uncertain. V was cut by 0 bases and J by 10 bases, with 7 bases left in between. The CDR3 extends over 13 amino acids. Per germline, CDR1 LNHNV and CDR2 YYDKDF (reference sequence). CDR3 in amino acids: CATSRDGGSPLHF. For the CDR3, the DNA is TGTGCCACCAGCAGAGATGGAGGGTCACCCCTCCACTTT.

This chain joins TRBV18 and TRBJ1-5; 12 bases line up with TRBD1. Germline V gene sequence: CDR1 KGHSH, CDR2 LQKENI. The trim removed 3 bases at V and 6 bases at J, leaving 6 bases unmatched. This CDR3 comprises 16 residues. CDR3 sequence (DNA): TGTGCCAGCTCACCGTTCGGGACAGGGGGCCTTCAGCCCCAGCATTTT. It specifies CASSPFGTGGLQPQHF.

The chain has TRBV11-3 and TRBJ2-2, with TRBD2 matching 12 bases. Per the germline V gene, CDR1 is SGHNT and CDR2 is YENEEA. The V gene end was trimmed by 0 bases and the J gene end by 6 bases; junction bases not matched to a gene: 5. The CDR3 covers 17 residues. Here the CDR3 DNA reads TGTGCCAGCAGCTTAGATGGTCTAGCGGGAGGGCCCGGGGAGCTGTTTTTT. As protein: CASSLDGLAGGPGELFF.

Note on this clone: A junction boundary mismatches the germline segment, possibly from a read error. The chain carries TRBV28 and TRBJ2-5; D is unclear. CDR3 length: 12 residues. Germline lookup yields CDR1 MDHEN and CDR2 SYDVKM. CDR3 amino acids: CASSLFQETQYF. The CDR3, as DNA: TGTGCCAGCAGCTTATTTCAAGAGACCCAGTACTTC. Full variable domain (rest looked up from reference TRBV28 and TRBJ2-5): DVKVTQSSRYLVKRTGEKVFLECVQDMDHENMFWYRQDPGLGLRLIYFSYDVKMKEKGDIPEGYSVSREKKERFSLILESASTNQTSMYLCASSLFQETQYFGPGTRLLVL.

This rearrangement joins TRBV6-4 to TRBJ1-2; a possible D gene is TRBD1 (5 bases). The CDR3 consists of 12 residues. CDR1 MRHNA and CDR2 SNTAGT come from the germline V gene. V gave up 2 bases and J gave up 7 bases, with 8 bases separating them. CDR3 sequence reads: CASSDRGRGYTF. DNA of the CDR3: TGTGCCAGCAGTGACAGGGGCCGTGGCTACACCTTC.

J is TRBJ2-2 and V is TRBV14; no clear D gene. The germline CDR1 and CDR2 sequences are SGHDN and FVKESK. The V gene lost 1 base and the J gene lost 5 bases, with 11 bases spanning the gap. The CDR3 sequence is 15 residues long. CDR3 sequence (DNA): TGTGCCAGCAGCCAAGGGTTAATACAGACCGGGGAGCTGTTTTTT. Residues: CASSQGLIQTGELFF.

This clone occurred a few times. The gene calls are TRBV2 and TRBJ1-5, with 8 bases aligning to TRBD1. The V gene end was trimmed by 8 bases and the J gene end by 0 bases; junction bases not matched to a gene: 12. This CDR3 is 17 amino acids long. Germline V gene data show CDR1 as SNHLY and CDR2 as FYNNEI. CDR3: CASGQGQASPSNQPQHF. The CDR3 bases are TGTGCCAGCGGCCAGGGACAGGCGTCTCCTAGCAATCAGCCCCAGCATTTT.

In DNA form, the CDR3 reads TGTGCCAGTAGTATAGTTGGGGGGAGCAGGGCAGGTCATCAGCCCCAGCATTTT. Protein: CASSIVGGSRAGHQPQHF. The chain is built from TRBV19 and TRBJ1-5; D possibly corresponds to TRBD1 (5 bases). The CDR3 has 18 residues. V shed 1 base and J shed 5 bases, with 21 bases lying between them. The germline V gene encodes CDR1 LNHDA and CDR2 SQIVND (reference sequence).

The CDR3 loop reads CASSINGGPNYGYTF. The CDR3 DNA follows: TGTGCCAGTAGTATAAACGGGGGACCTAACTATGGCTACACCTTC. The chain carries TRBV19 and TRBJ1-2; possible D gene TRBD1, 5 bases. The CDR3 has 15 residues. The germline gives CDR1 LNHDA, CDR2 SQIVND (reference sequence). V lost 2 bases to trimming and J lost 0 bases, with 10 bases between them.